The rows below give T cell receptor beta chains drawn from one sample of a study of T-cell memory formation after mild COVID-19. A single record per CDR3 protein comes from TCRdb applying MiXCR to the 5' RACE reads. The profile shows a few hundred thousand distinct CDR3 sequences, 25% to 30% of them singletons. Sequenced material: PBMCs or a T cell subset sorted from them (not recorded which). Receptor source: an adult woman who had mild COVID-19 (a few samples of this study predate the infection). Cell type and time point are not known. CDR3s include the opening cysteine and the closing phenylalanine or tryptophan. A D gene is named only where the DNA matches it firmly. Size is stated for part of the rows, as once, few or many counts, or as a class when the clone is expanded.

V gene	CDR3 length	J gene	D gene	clone size	CDR3 protein	CDR3 DNA
TRBV9	16	TRBJ2-1	.	.	CASSVNDRRYYNEQFF	TGTGCCAGCAGCGTAAATGACAGACGTTACTACAATGAGCAGTTCTTC
TRBV15	17	TRBJ2-1	TRBD1	.	CATSARGSGGLYNEQFF	TGTGCCACCAGCGCGAGAGGGTCAGGGGGTCTTTACAATGAGCAGTTCTTC
TRBV5-1	13	TRBJ2-1	.	many	CASSFVGAGEQFF	TGCGCCAGCAGCTTCGTAGGGGCAGGGGAGCAGTTCTTC
TRBV3-1	17	TRBJ2-1	TRBD2	.	CASSQGPLAGGYNEQFF	TGTGCCAGCAGCCAAGGCCCCCTAGCGGGGGGCTACAATGAGCAGTTCTTC
TRBV9	15	TRBJ1-4	.	.	CASSVAGEAGEKLFF	TGTGCCAGCAGCGTAGCTGGAGAAGCGGGGGAAAAACTGTTTTTT
TRBV7-8	16	TRBJ2-3	.	.	CASSLGFAVGTDTQYF	TGTGCCAGCAGCTTAGGGTTTGCGGTAGGGACAGATACGCAGTATTTT
TRBV6-6	15	TRBJ1-2	TRBD1	few	CASSSLWTGEDGYTF	TGTGCCAGCAGTTCTCTATGGACAGGGGAAGATGGCTACACCTTC
TRBV6-5	12	TRBJ1-4	TRBD1	few	CASSSPGGKLFF	TGTGCCAGCAGTTCCCCAGGGGGGAAACTGTTTTTT
TRBV18	15	TRBJ2-1	TRBD1	few	CASSPGQNRRNEQFF	TGTGCCAGCTCACCGGGACAGAACCGTCGTAATGAGCAGTTCTTC
TRBV9	12	TRBJ1-1	.	few	CASSVDDNEAFF	TGTGCCAGCAGCGTAGATGATAATGAAGCTTTCTTT
TRBV28	16	TRBJ2-3	.	.	CASSYTRPKDTDTQYF	TGTGCCAGCAGTTACACACGACCTAAGGACACAGATACGCAGTATTTT
TRBV7-3	13	TRBJ1-1	.	many	CASSLPGNTEAFF	TGTGCCAGCAGCTTACCAGGGAACACTGAAGCTTTCTTT
TRBV6-1	15	TRBJ2-1	.	.	CASKKRPIGFDEQFF	TGTGCCAGCAAAAAGAGGCCAATTGGTTTCGATGAGCAGTTCTTC
TRBV2	14	TRBJ1-4	TRBD1	.	CASSPDRVVEKLFF	TGTGCCAGCAGCCCGGACAGGGTGGTCGAAAAACTGTTTTTT
TRBV11-2	13	TRBJ2-5	.	few	CASSLQGLETQYF	TGTGCCAGCAGCTTACAGGGGTTAGAGACCCAGTACTTC
TRBV11-2	14	TRBJ2-1	.	.	CASSGTFTNTGQFF	TGTGCCAGCAGCGGGACATTTACAAATACGGGGCAGTTCTTC
TRBV7-8	15	TRBJ1-4	.	.	CASSPSRLTNEKLFF	TGTGCCAGCAGCCCGTCGAGGTTAACTAATGAAAAACTGTTTTTT
TRBV6-5	15	TRBJ1-2	.	.	CASSYSGQGNYGYTF	TGTGCCAGCAGTTACTCGGGCCAGGGAAACTATGGCTACACCTTC
TRBV7-9	13	TRBJ2-7	.	.	CASSLNTPYEQYF	TGTGCCAGCAGCTTAAATACCCCTTACGAGCAGTACTTC
TRBV2	12	TRBJ2-7	.	few	CASKMASYEQYF	TGTGCCAGCAAGATGGCTTCCTACGAGCAGTACTTC
TRBV13	14	TRBJ2-5	.	.	CASSSGLRQETQYF	TGTGCCAGCAGCTCGGGACTGAGACAAGAGACCCAGTACTTC
TRBV20-1	15	TRBJ1-1	.	.	CSAIDGPVGNTEAFF	TGCAGTGCGATAGACGGTCCGGTTGGCAACACTGAAGCTTTCTTT
TRBV11-2	16	TRBJ2-1	.	once	CASSLNGQEWYNEQFF	TGTGCCAGCAGCTTAAATGGGCAGGAATGGTACAATGAGCAGTTCTTC
TRBV4-3	17	TRBJ2-1	.	many	CASSQDRSASSYNEQFF	TGCGCCAGCAGCCAAGACAGGTCGGCCTCCTCCTACAATGAGCAGTTCTTC
TRBV11-3	16	TRBJ2-2	TRBD2	.	CASSVGTTQNTGELFF	TGTGCCAGCAGCGTGGGGACTACCCAGAACACCGGGGAGCTGTTTTTT
TRBV11-3	17	TRBJ2-1	TRBD2	.	CASSPRTGLAGYNEQFF	TGTGCCAGCAGCCCCAGGACCGGACTAGCGGGATACAATGAGCAGTTCTTC
TRBV20-1	15	TRBJ2-7	.	.	CSARAGQTWVYEQYF	TGCAGTGCTAGGGCAGGTCAGACCTGGGTCTACGAGCAGTACTTC
TRBV5-6	14	TRBJ2-7	TRBD1	.	CASSETWTGAEQYF	TGTGCCAGCAGCGAGACCTGGACAGGGGCCGAGCAGTACTTC
TRBV18	16	TRBJ2-7	.	many	CASSPRAGIDSYEQYF	TGTGCCAGCTCACCACGGGCGGGAATCGACTCCTACGAGCAGTACTTC
TRBV5-4	14	TRBJ2-7	TRBD1	once	CASSFVGQTYEQYF	TGTGCCAGCAGCTTCGTGGGACAGACCTACGAGCAGTACTTC
TRBV6-5	18	TRBJ2-2	TRBD2	.	CASSYVRAREGTTGELFF	TGTGCCAGCAGTTACGTTCGAGCCAGGGAGGGAACCACCGGGGAGCTGTTTTTT
TRBV29-1	12	TRBJ1-1	.	.	CSGGIGGTEAFF	TGCAGCGGTGGGATAGGGGGCACTGAAGCTTTCTTT
TRBV20-1	14	TRBJ2-3	.	few	CSASSPPGPDTQYF	TGCAGTGCTAGTTCCCCTCCGGGCCCAGATACGCAGTATTTT
TRBV2	14	TRBJ1-1	TRBD1	.	CASSLTRTGYEAFF	TGTGCCAGCAGCCTAACCCGGACAGGGTACGAAGCTTTCTTT
TRBV7-9	15	TRBJ2-7	.	.	CASSGGLGALYEQYF	TGTGCCAGCAGCGGGGGTTTGGGGGCTTTATACGAGCAGTACTTC
TRBV5-8	14	TRBJ2-7	.	few	CASSPGASSYEQYF	TGTGCCAGCAGCCCGGGGGCGAGCTCCTACGAGCAGTACTTC
TRBV5-1	13	TRBJ2-1	.	.	CASSLVGSNEQFF	TGCGCCAGCAGCTTGGTGGGGTCCAATGAGCAGTTCTTC
TRBV7-9	14	TRBJ1-1	.	once	CASSLARGQDEAFF	TGTGCCAGCAGCTTAGCTCGGGGGCAGGATGAAGCTTTCTTT
TRBV3-1	13	TRBJ2-5	.	.	CASSQVPSETQYF	TGTGCCAGCAGCCAAGTACCTTCCGAGACCCAGTACTTC
TRBV12-3/TRBV12-4	14	TRBJ2-3	TRBD2	.	CATLAGASTDTQYF	TGTGCCACCCTAGCGGGGGCCTCCACAGATACGCAGTATTTT
TRBV7-9	14	TRBJ2-5	TRBD2	.	CASSQAGGGETQYF	TGTGCCAGCAGCCAAGCTGGGGGGGGAGAGACCCAGTACTTC
TRBV7-9	13	TRBJ1-1	.	.	CASSSTTNTEAFF	TGTGCCAGCAGCTCAACGACGAACACTGAAGCTTTCTTT
TRBV4-1	13	TRBJ1-1	.	.	CASSPLGGFRAFF	TGCGCCAGCAGCCCACTAGGCGGTTTTCGGGCTTTCTTT
TRBV27	16	TRBJ2-5	.	.	CASSLSFGGGPETQYF	TGTGCCAGCAGTTTATCCTTTGGCGGGGGCCCAGAGACCCAGTACTTC
TRBV30	16	TRBJ2-3	TRBD2	.	CAWSPPLAGITDTQYF	TGTGCCTGGAGTCCCCCACTAGCGGGCATCACAGATACGCAGTATTTT